The 3 T cell receptor beta chains below were found in one sample sequenced in a study of technical replicates of blood from a few donors. TCRdb keeps only in-frame clones here, not all; method: immunoSEQ multiplex PCR. The data contain approximately 99,000 clones, approximately 95% of them seen just once; the ten biggest clones take up around 0.21%. The sequencing input was T cells isolated from PBMCs. These receptors came from a human donor in good health.

The chain links TRBV29-1 to TRBJ2-7, with D unclear. Germline V gene lookup returns CDR1 SQVTM and CDR2 ANQGSEA. The length of the CDR3 is 13 residues. V lost 4 bases and J lost 3, with 13 bases in between. DNA for the CDR3: TGCAGCGTTGTAGGCCACCCGGGCTACGAGCAGTACTTC. Its protein product is CSVVGHPGYEQYF.

The rearrangement joins TRBV29-1 to TRBJ2-7; possibly TRBD2 for D (5 bases). The CDR3 has 14 amino acids. The germline gives CDR1 SQVTM, CDR2 ANQGSEA. Trimming pared 4 bases from V and 1 base from J, leaving 14 bases between. The CDR3 sequence: CSVGAGGASYEQYF. CDR3 sequence (DNA): TGCAGCGTTGGAGCAGGAGGAGCTTCCTACGAGCAGTACTTC.

The chain recombines TRBV7-9 with TRBJ1-3; no clear D gene. There are 15 residues in the CDR3. With 11 bases removed from V and 0 bases from J, the gap between germline ends came to 17 bases. Per the germline V gene, CDR1 is SEHNR and CDR2 is FQNEAQ (reference sequence). The CDR3 sequence: CAEGRSTFSGNTIYF. The CDR3 DNA reads as TGTGCCGAAGGGAGGTCAACCTTCTCTGGAAACACCATATATTTT.